The 25 T cell receptor beta chains in this list originate from one sample, sequenced in a study of blood T cells in healthy people across ages. Primers used in a second PCR of about 6 to 11 cycles were a sample-barcoded 5' primer and a J-beta primer mix. One entry per CDR3 protein results from TCRdb running MiXCR on the 5' RACE reads. The sample shows some 1.5 million distinct CDR3 sequences, roughly 27% of them seen only once. Sequenced material: blood. The receptors shown here come from a woman between 25 and 40 years old in good health.

This clonotype was seen many times. The genes are TRBV2 and TRBJ2-7; no firm D call. The germline gives CDR1 SNHLY, CDR2 FYNNEI. This CDR3 region has 11 residues. V was shortened by 7 bases and J by 2 bases, with 6 bases between the two germline ends. The chain's CDR3 is CASTATYEQYF. For the CDR3, the DNA is TGTGCCAGCACGGCTACCTACGAGCAGTACTTC.

This clonotype was counted only a few times. A read error is possible here, since a much larger clone lies one base away. The chain joins TRBV27 to TRBJ1-1; 8 nucleotides align to TRBD1. Germline V gives CDR1 MNHEY, CDR2 SMNVEV (reference sequence). The CDR3 is made up of 13 amino acids. The CDR3 reads CSSKNRGGTEAFF. The CDR3 nucleotides are TGTTCCAGTAAGAACAGGGGGGGCACTGAAGCTTTCTTT.

This chain links TRBV19 with TRBJ1-1; the D gene is possibly TRBD1 (5 bases). CDR3 size: 16 residues. V was trimmed by 1 base and J by 0 bases, leaving 12 bases between them. The germline gives CDR1 LNHDA, CDR2 SQIVND (reference sequence). The DNA for the CDR3 is TGTGCCAGTAGTATAGCCCGGGGCAGAGTGAACACTGAAGCTTTCTTT. As protein: CASSIARGRVNTEAFF.

The J gene is TRBJ2-3, the V gene TRBV7-6; TRBD2 aligns across 16 bases. V was pared by 5 bases and J by 6 bases, with 5 bases of the junction left unmatched. The CDR3 has 16 amino acids. Germline values: CDR1 SGHVS, CDR2 FNYEAQ. Here the CDR3 DNA reads TGTGCCAGCAGCGCGCCGGGACTAGCGGGGGGGGATACGCAGTATTTT. This codes for CASSAPGLAGGDTQYF.

This clonotype was counted between two and nine times. The chain couples TRBV2 to TRBJ1-6; D call uncertain. Per the germline V gene, CDR1 is SNHLY and CDR2 is FYNNEI. V was shortened by 3 bases and J by 6 bases, with 15 bases between the two germline ends. This CDR3 comprises 16 residues. For the CDR3, the DNA is TGTGCCAGCAGTGAGGGAGTATCGAGGAGTAATTCACCCCTCCACTTT. Protein: CASSEGVSRSNSPLHF.

This clonotype was recorded a few times. The J gene is TRBJ2-3, the V gene TRBV12-5, with unresolved D. From germline, CDR1 is LGHNT and CDR2 FRNRAP. With 5 bases removed from V and 14 bases from J, the gap between germline ends came to 5 bases. The CDR3 consists of 8 residues. The CDR3 bases are TGTGCTAGTGGTCCTGGGTATTTT. It encodes CASGPGYF.

There are a few counts of this clonotype. A much larger clone is a single base away; this may be a read error. V gene TRBV20-1 combines with J gene TRBJ2-7; D might be TRBD2 (6 bases). V lost 5 bases, J lost 3 bases, and 14 bases lay in between. Germline CDR1 is DFQATT and CDR2 is SNEGSKA (reference sequence). The CDR3 extends over 13 amino acids. For the CDR3, the DNA is TGCAGTGCTCGTTCGGGGACTTGCTACGAGCAGTACTTC. Translation: CSARSGTCYEQYF.

In this sample, this clonotype turned up a few times. This sequence joins TRBV2 and TRBJ1-1; D ambiguous. CDR3 length: 13 amino acids. Trimming left V 7 bases short and J 4 bases short, with 13 bases between. The germline V gene encodes CDR1 SNHLY and CDR2 FYNNEI. As DNA, the CDR3 is TGTGCCAGCATGGGCGACCTCTCCACTGAAGCTTTCTTT. Amino acid sequence: CASMGDLSTEAFF.

This clonotype was seen many times. The genes are TRBV7-3 and TRBJ2-3, with 14 nucleotides matching TRBD2. Trimming cost V 5 bases and J 4 bases; bases outside gene matches: 5. Germline CDR1 reads SGHTA; CDR2 reads FQGTGA. The length of the CDR3 is 16 residues. The chain's CDR3 is CASSPETSGGADTQYF. CDR3 nucleotides: TGTGCCAGCAGCCCCGAGACTAGCGGGGGGGCAGATACGCAGTATTTT.

This clonotype turned up a few times. This sequence joins TRBV20-1 and TRBJ2-1, with D uncertain. The V gene lost 6 bases and the J gene lost 0 bases, with 12 bases spanning the gap. There are 14 residues in the CDR3. CDR1 is DFQATT and CDR2 is SNEGSKA in the germline V gene (reference sequence). CDR3 nucleotide sequence: TGCAGTGCCCCAGACACAAGCTCCTACAATGAGCAGTTCTTC. This codes for CSAPDTSSYNEQFF.

This clonotype was observed a few times. The chain employs TRBV5-5 and TRBJ1-1; weak D call: TRBD1 (5 bases). The CDR3 is 15 residues long. The V and J ends lost 4 bases and 3 bases respectively, with 16 bases between them. Germline V lookup: CDR1 SGHKS, CDR2 YYEKEE (reference sequence). The CDR3 DNA reads TGTGCCAGCAGCCCCCGCACAGGCTTTGACACTGAAGCTTTCTTT. Its translation: CASSPRTGFDTEAFF.

Points on this clonotype: An end of the junction does not agree with germline; a read error may underlie this. The chain joins TRBV20-1 to TRBJ1-4; D is possibly TRBD1 (5 bases). Germline assignment: CDR1 DFQATT and CDR2 SNEGSKA (reference sequence). The CDR3 extends over 14 amino acids. The CDR3 region has the DNA TGCAGTGCCCCATGGGGCGGGCTGAAAGAAAATCTGTTTTTT. Residues: CSAPWGGLKENLFF.

A single count supports this clonotype. The chain links TRBV3-1 to TRBJ1-1; D not resolved. The length of the CDR3 is 13 residues. Germline-derived CDR1 and CDR2 are LGHDT and YNNKEL (reference sequence). With 8 bases removed from V and 3 bases from J, the gap between germline ends came to 13 bases. CDR3: CASSGAVDTEAFF. The CDR3 DNA follows: TGTGCCAGCTCGGGTGCGGTGGACACTGAAGCTTTCTTT.

The chain has TRBV11-1 and TRBJ1-1, with D maybe TRBD1 (6 bases). Trimming pared 4 bases from V and 4 bases from J, leaving 13 bases between. Germline V gene data show CDR1 as SGHAT and CDR2 as FQDESV (reference sequence). This CDR3 spans 14 amino acids. The CDR3 region has the DNA TGTGCCAGCAGCTCCACCACAGGGAGCACTGAAGCTTTCTTT. Translating it yields CASSSTTGSTEAFF.

The chain couples TRBV2 to TRBJ1-2; D possibly corresponds to TRBD1 (5 bases). The CDR3 runs 14 residues. Trimming shortened V by 5 bases and J by 6 bases, and 16 bases separated the two germline ends. Germline V gene data show CDR1 as SNHLY and CDR2 as FYNNEI. The CDR3 is CASSFSSGTDGYTF. The CDR3 DNA follows: TGTGCCAGCAGTTTTAGCAGCGGGACGGATGGCTACACCTTC.

The sample holds many counts of this clonotype. The rearrangement joins TRBV6-5 to TRBJ2-7; 11 positions agree with TRBD2. Germline CDR1 MNHEY, CDR2 SVGAGI. The CDR3 length is 16 residues. V shed 2 bases and J 7 bases; nucleotides not matched to a gene: 10. The chain's CDR3 is CASSYPTSGGAWEQYF. The CDR3 region has the DNA TGTGCCAGCAGTTACCCAACTAGCGGGGGTGCGTGGGAGCAGTACTTC.

V is TRBV7-9 and J is TRBJ2-7, with 9 bases that match TRBD2. The CDR3 is 16 residues long. Germline CDR1 is SEHNR and CDR2 is FQNEAQ (reference sequence). V shed 5 bases and J 0 bases; nucleotides not matched to a gene: 8. CDR3 DNA sequence: TGTGCCAGCAGCCCCACCGGGACTAGCAACTCCTACGAGCAGTACTTC. This codes for CASSPTGTSNSYEQYF.

This clonotype was seen repeatedly, ten times or more. The gene calls are TRBV6-1 and TRBJ1-6; D is undetermined. Germline values: CDR1 MNHNS, CDR2 SASEGT. This CDR3 region has 14 residues. V lost 4 bases, J lost 4 bases, and 8 bases lay in between. For the CDR3, the DNA is TGTGCCAGCAGTGCAGGACCGTATAATTCACCCCTCCACTTT. This gives the protein CASSAGPYNSPLHF.

This clonotype was recorded at least ten times. The gene calls are TRBV9 and TRBJ2-3; 9 positions match TRBD2. Germline CDR1 and CDR2: SGDLS and YYNGEE. The CDR3 runs to 16 residues. V shed 4 bases, J shed 1 base, and the junction held 7 bases outside the gene matches. Written as DNA, the CDR3 is TGTGCCAGCAGCTCTGTAGCGGGAGCGGGCACAGATACGCAGTATTTT. Its translation is CASSSVAGAGTDTQYF.

Comments on this clonotype: A much larger clone lies a single base off, so this may be a read error. The chain carries TRBV5-5 and TRBJ2-1, with D perhaps given as TRBD1 or TRBD2 (5 bases each). The germline CDR1 and CDR2 sequences are SGHKS and YYEKEE (reference sequence). The length of the CDR3 is 15 residues. The CDR3 nucleotides read TGTGCCGGCAGCGCGGGCCCAGGGAATTACAATGAGCAGTTCTTC. Translation gives CAGSAGPGNYNEQFF.

The chain carries TRBV7-9 and TRBJ2-3; 8 positions match TRBD2. Germline trimming cut 5 bases from V and 6 bases from J; bases unmatched to any gene: 10. The germline V gene has CDR1 SEHNR and CDR2 FQNEAQ (reference sequence). The CDR3 consists of 15 residues. CDR3 amino acids: CASSPIGGGLDTQYF. The CDR3 DNA reads TGTGCCAGCAGCCCCATCGGCGGGGGGCTGGATACGCAGTATTTT.

This clonotype appeared many times. The chain couples TRBV28 to TRBJ2-5; 7 bases line up with TRBD1. Germline V gene lookup returns CDR1 MDHEN and CDR2 SYDVKM. This CDR3 contains 10 residues. V was clipped by 10 bases and J by 5 bases; unmatched bases: 1. CDR3 in DNA: TGTGCCACCAGGGGGGAGACCCAGTACTTC. Residues: CATRGETQYF.

V and J are TRBV7-8 and TRBJ2-1, with 8 positions matching TRBD1. The germline CDR1 and CDR2 sequences are SGHVS and FQNEAQ. The CDR3 has 19 residues. The junction had 16 bases not matched to a gene; V was cut back by 1 base and J by 5 bases. The CDR3 protein is CASSLVFPRTGRHNNEQFF. The CDR3 DNA sequence: TGTGCCAGCAGCTTAGTTTTCCCCCGGACAGGGCGCCATAACAATGAGCAGTTCTTC.

The rearrangement uses TRBV6-2 or TRBV6-3 and TRBJ2-7; D uncertain. Germline CDR1 and CDR2: MNHEY and SVGEGT. V lost 0 bases and J 2 bases, leaving 14 bases between the germline ends. The CDR3 runs 16 residues. The CDR3 bases are TGTGCCAGCAGTTACTCGAGAACGGAGACGACCTACGAGCAGTACTTC. This sequence encodes CASSYSRTETTYEQYF.

The chain links TRBV25-1 to TRBJ1-1, with D possibly being TRBD1 (5 bases). Germline values: CDR1 MGHDK, CDR2 SYGVNS. The V end lost 1 base, the J end lost 4 bases, and 13 bases lay between the germline ends. The CDR3 covers 15 residues. CDR3 region: CASSELGTGSTEAFF. In DNA, the CDR3 is TGTGCCAGCAGTGAATTGGGGACGGGGAGCACTGAAGCTTTCTTT.